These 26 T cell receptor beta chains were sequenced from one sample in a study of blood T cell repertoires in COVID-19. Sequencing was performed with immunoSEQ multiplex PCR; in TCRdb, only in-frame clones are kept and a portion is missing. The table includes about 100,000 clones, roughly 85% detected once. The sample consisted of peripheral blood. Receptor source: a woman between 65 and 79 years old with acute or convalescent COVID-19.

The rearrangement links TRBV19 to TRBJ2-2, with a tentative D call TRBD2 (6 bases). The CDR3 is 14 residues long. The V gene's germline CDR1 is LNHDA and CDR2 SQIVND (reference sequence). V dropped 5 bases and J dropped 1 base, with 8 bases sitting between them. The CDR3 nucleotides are TGTGCCAGTAGTGGGCGGGGGAACACCGGGGAGCTGTTTTTT. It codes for CASSGRGNTGELFF. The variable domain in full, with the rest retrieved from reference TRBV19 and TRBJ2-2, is DGGITQSPKYLFRKEGQNVTLSCEQNLNHDAMYWYRQDPGQGLRLIYYSQIVNDFQKGDIAEGYSVSREKKESFPLTVTSAQKNPTAFYLCASSGRGNTGELFFGEGSRLTVL.

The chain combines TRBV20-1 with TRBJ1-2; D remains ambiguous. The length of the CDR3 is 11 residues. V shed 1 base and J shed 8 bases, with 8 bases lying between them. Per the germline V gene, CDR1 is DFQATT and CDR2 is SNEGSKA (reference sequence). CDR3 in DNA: TGCAGTGCTAGAGTGAACGGGGGCTACACCTTC. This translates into CSARVNGGYTF.

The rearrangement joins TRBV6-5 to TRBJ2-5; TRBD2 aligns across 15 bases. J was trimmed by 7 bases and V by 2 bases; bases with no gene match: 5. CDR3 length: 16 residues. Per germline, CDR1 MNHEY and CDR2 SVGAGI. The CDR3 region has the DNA TGTGCCAGCAGTTACGGACTAGCGGGGGGGCATGGGACCCAGTACTTC. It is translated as CASSYGLAGGHGTQYF.

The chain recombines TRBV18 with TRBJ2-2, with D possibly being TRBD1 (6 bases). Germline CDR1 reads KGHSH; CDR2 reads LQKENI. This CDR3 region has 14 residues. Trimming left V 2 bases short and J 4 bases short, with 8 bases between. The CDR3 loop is CASSPGTPTGELFF. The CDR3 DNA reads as TGTGCCAGCTCACCAGGGACACCCACCGGGGAGCTGTTTTTT.

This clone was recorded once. The CDR3 nucleotides read TGTGCCAGTAGTATCGGACACACGAACACTGAAGCTTTCTTT. It yields the protein CASSIGHTNTEAFF. The gene calls are TRBV19 and TRBJ1-1; D is possibly TRBD1 (5 bases). Germline V gene lookup returns CDR1 LNHDA and CDR2 SQIVND (reference sequence). V was clipped by 3 bases and J by 1 base, with 9 bases between them. This CDR3 region has 14 residues.

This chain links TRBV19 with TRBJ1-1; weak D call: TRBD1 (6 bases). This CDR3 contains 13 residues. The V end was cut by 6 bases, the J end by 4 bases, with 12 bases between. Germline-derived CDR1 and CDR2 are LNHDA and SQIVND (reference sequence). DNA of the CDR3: TGTGCCAGTAGCGGAGTCAGGGGCACTGAAGCTTTCTTT. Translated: CASSGVRGTEAFF.

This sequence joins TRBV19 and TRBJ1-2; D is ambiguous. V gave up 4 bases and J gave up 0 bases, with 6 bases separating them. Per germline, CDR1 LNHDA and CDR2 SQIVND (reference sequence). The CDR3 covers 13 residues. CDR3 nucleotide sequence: TGTGCCAGTAGTAACTCGCCTAACTATGGCTACACCTTC. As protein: CASSNSPNYGYTF.

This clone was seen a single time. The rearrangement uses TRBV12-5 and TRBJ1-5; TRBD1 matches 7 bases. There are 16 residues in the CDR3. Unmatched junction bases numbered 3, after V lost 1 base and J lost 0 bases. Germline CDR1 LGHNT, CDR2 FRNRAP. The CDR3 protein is CASGLGQGNSNQPQHF. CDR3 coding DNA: TGTGCTAGTGGTTTGGGACAGGGAAATAGCAATCAGCCCCAGCATTTT.

In DNA form, the CDR3 reads TGCGCCAGCAGCGTCAATAGCGGGGGGGCGTACAATGAGCAGTTCTTC. It specifies CASSVNSGGAYNEQFF. This chain joins TRBV5-1 and TRBJ2-1, with TRBD2 matching 11 bases. This CDR3 has 16 amino acids. The V gene end was trimmed by 4 bases and the J gene end by 4 bases; junction bases not matched to a gene: 7. In germline, CDR1 is SGHRS, CDR2 YFSETQ.

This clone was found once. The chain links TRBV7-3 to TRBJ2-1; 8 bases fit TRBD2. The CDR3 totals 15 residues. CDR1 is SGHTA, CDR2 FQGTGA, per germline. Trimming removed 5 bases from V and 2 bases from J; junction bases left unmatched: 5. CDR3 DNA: TGTGCCAGCAGCCCTACTAGCGGCCCCTACAATGAGCAGTTCTTC. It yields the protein CASSPTSGPYNEQFF.

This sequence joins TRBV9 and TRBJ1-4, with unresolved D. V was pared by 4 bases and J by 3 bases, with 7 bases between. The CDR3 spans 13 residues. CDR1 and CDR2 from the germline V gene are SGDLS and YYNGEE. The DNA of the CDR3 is TGTGCCAGCAGCCCCCGTCCTAATGAAAAACTGTTTTTT. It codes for CASSPRPNEKLFF.

CDR3 in amino acids: CASSQDQGLSSGYTF. In DNA form, the CDR3 reads TGCGCCAGCAGCCAAGATCAAGGATTGTCTAGTGGCTACACCTTC. The J gene is TRBJ1-2, the V gene TRBV4-1; D not resolved. The CDR3 is 15 amino acids. V was trimmed by 0 bases and J by 7 bases, leaving 15 bases between them. Germline assignment: CDR1 MGHRA and CDR2 YSYEKL.

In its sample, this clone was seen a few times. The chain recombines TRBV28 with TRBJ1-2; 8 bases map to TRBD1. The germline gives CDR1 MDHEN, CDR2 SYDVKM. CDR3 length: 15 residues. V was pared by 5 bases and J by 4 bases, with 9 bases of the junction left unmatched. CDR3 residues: CASSRWGQDFYGYTF. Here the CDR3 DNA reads TGTGCCAGCAGTCGGTGGGGACAGGACTTCTATGGCTACACCTTC.

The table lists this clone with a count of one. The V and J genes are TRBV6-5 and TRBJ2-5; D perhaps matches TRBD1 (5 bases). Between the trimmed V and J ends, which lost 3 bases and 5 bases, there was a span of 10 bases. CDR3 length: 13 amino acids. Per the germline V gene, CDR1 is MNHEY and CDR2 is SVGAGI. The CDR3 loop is CASSYKRGETQYF. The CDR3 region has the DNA TGTGCCAGCAGTTATAAAAGGGGTGAGACCCAGTACTTC.

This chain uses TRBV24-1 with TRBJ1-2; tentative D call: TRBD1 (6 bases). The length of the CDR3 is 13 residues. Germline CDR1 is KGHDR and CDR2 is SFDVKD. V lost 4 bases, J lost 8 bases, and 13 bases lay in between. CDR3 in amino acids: CATSETGSGGYTF. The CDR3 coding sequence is TGTGCCACCAGTGAAACAGGGAGCGGCGGCTACACCTTC.

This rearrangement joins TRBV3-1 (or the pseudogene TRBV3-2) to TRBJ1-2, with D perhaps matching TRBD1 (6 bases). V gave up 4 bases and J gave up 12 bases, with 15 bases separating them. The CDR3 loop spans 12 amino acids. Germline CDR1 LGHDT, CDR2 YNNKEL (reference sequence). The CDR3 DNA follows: TGTGCCAGCAGCCGCTCCGGGACACACCACACCTTC. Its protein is CASSRSGTHHTF.

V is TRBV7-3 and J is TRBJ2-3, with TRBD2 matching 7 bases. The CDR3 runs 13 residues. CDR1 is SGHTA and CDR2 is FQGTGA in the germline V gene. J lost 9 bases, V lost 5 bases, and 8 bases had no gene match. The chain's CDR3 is CASSQTSKQTQYF. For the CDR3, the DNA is TGTGCCAGCAGCCAGACTAGCAAACAAACGCAGTATTTT.

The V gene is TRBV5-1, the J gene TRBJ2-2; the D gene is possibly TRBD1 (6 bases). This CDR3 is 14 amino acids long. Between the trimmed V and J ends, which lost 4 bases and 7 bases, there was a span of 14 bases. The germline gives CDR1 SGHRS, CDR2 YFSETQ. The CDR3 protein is CASSLLTQGGELFF. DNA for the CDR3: TGCGCCAGCAGCCTCCTGACACAGGGCGGGGAGCTGTTTTTT.

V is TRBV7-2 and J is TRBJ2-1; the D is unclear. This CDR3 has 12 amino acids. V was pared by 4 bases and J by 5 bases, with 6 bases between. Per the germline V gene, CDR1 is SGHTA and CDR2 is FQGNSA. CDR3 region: CASSSQNNEQFF. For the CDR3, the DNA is TGTGCCAGCAGCTCACAGAACAATGAGCAGTTCTTC.

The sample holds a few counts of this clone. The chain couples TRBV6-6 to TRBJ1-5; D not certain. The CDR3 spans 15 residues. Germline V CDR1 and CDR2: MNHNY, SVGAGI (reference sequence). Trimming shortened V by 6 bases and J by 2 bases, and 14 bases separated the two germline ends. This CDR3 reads CASRNQPTGNQPQHF. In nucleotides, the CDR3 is TGTGCCAGCAGGAATCAACCCACGGGCAATCAGCCCCAGCATTTT.

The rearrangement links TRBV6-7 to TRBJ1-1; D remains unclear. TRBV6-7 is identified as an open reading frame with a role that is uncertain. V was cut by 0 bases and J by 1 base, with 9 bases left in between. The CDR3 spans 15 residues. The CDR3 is CASSYSCPRNTEAFF. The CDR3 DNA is TGTGCCAGCAGTTACTCTTGTCCTCGGAACACTGAAGCTTTCTTT.

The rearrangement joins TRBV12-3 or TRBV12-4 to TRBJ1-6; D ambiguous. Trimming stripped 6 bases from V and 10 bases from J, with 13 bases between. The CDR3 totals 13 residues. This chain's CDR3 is CASSTTTGSPLHF. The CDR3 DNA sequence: TGTGCCAGCAGCACGACGACGGGATCACCCCTCCACTTT.

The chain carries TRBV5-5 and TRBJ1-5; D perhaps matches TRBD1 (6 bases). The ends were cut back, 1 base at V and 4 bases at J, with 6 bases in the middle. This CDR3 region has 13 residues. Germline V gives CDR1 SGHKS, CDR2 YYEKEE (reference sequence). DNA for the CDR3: TGTGCCAGCAGCTTGACAGGGAATCAGCCCCAGCATTTT. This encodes CASSLTGNQPQHF.

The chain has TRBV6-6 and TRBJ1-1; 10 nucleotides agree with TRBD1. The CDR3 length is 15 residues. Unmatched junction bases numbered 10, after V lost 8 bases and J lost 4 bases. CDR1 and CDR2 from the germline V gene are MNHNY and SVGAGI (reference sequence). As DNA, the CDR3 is TGTGCCAGCTTTATGGCGGGACAGGGGCGCACTGAAGCTTTCTTT. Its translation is CASFMAGQGRTEAFF.

The CDR3 DNA sequence: TGCGCCAGCAGCTTGGCGTCGCCGACAGGGGTGGGGGAAAAACTGTTTTTT. It is translated as CASSLASPTGVGEKLFF. The V call is TRBV5-1, the J call TRBJ1-4; TRBD1 matches at 8 bases. The CDR3 runs 17 residues. CDR1 is SGHRS, CDR2 YFSETQ, per germline. V shed 0 bases and J 8 bases; nucleotides not matched to a gene: 12.

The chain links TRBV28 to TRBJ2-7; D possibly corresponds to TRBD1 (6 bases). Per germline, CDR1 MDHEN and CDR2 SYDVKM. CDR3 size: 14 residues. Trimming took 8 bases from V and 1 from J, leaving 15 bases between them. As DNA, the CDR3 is TGTGCCAGCGCTGGGGGCGCCGGGTCCTACGAGCAGTACGTC. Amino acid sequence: CASAGGAGSYEQYV.